This T cell receptor (beta chain) was sequenced in a study of early stage breast cancer tumors. Across the study: Of fewer than 20 invasive breast tumors, about a dozen were hormone receptor-positive, HER2-negative.

Method: immunoSEQ multiplex PCR; TCRdb's copy keeps in-frame clones and lacks some. The table includes 2,000 or so clones, roughly 71% detected once. Normal breast often needed roughly 95-310 mg of tissue for enough DNA. The sample holds one count of this clone. Its antigen is undetermined. General study points: Compared with adjacent normal breast, tumors showed about 2.5-fold denser, more clonal T cells.

CDR3 length: 13 residues. The germline V and J ends were trimmed by 6 bases and 3 bases, with 12 bases remaining between them. The germline V gene encodes CDR1 SNHLY and CDR2 FYNNEI. Sequencing was done on a sample of normal breast tissue next to the tumor. This clonotype was sampled from a person aged 40-50 years with breast cancer. The genes are TRBV2 and TRBJ2-7; unclear D gene. The CDR3 loop reads CASSSAPLYEQYF. DNA for the CDR3: TGTGCCAGCAGCTCGGCACCGCTCTACGAGCAGTACTTC.